A single sample gave rise to the 6 T cell receptor beta chains below, sequenced in a study of T cell clonality in common variable immunodeficiency. Here immunoSEQ multiplex PCR was the method, and the copy in TCRdb shows in-frame clones only, minus some. The sample has tens of thousands of clones, none seen only once. Sequencing input: peripheral blood mononuclear cells. The source is a person between 18 and 75 years old in good health.

Many counts were recorded for this clone. Read coverage stops 3 residues before the CDR3 terminus; the germline J gene supplies the remainder. V gene TRBV2 combines with J gene TRBJ2-3, with a tentative D call TRBD2 (6 bases). The CDR3 is 17 residues long. V shed 7 bases and J shed 4 bases, with 24 bases lying between them. The germline V gene has CDR1 SNHLY and CDR2 FYNNEI. CDR3 DNA, as far as it was read: TGTGCCAGCACCCCTAGGGGAGGATGGCCCATCGCAGATACG. Its translation is CASTPRGGWPIADT. The entire CDR3 protein reads CASTPRGGWPIADTQYF.

This clone was seen repeatedly, ten times or more. The read terminates 3 residues before the CDR3 end, so the remaining end is supplied by the germline J gene. The gene calls are TRBV6-4 and TRBJ1-2, with 10 positions matching TRBD1. The length of the CDR3 is 14 residues. V dropped 7 bases and J dropped 2; count of bases not matched to a gene: 4. CDR1 MRHNA and CDR2 SNTAGT come from the germline V gene. This chain's CDR3 is CASTPTGGNYGYTF. The sequenced part of the CDR3 DNA is TGTGCCAGCACCCCGACAGGGGGCAACTATGGC.

This clone was counted at least ten times. Coverage ceases 3 residues before the CDR3 finishes, and the germline J gene fills in the end. J is TRBJ2-7 and V is TRBV10-3; 9 bases are shared with TRBD2. Per the germline V gene, CDR1 is ENHRY and CDR2 is SYGVKD. The V and J ends lost 10 bases and 2 bases, in that order; junction bases with no gene match: 9. The CDR3 loop spans 14 amino acids. CDR3 sequence reads: CATLGAGGPYEQYF. The CDR3 DNA, read in part, is TGTGCCACGCTAGGCGCGGGAGGGCCCTACGAG.

Of note for this clone: The read is 3 residues too short to cover the CDR3 end, so that end is filled in from the germline J gene. The rearrangement joins TRBV11-2 to TRBJ2-1; 10 bases are a match to TRBD2. This CDR3 has 15 amino acids. The trim removed 5 bases at V and 8 bases at J, leaving 9 bases unmatched. CDR1 is SGHAT and CDR2 is FQNNGV in the germline V gene. The CDR3 bases that were read are TGTGCCAGCAGCCCCGGGACTAGCGTTATCCATGAG. The encoded protein is CASSPGTSVIHE. The CDR3 as a whole reads CASSPGTSVIHEQFF.

This clone was picked up many times. The read is 3 residues too short to cover the CDR3 end, so that end is filled in from the germline J gene. The rearrangement joins TRBV20-1 to TRBJ1-2; 7 nucleotides match TRBD1. Germline-derived CDR1 and CDR2 are DFQATT and SNEGSKA (reference sequence). CDR3 size: 13 residues. The CDR3 DNA, read in part, is TGCAGTGCGCGGGAACAGGGGTCGAGGGGC. The encoded protein is CSAREQGSRG. The CDR3 as a whole reads CSAREQGSRGYTF.

This clone was counted at least ten times. CDR3 in amino acids: CASSLLASTGELFF. The CDR3 bases that were read are TGTGCCAGCAGCCTGCTAGCGTCGACCGGGGAG. This sequence joins TRBV5-4 and TRBJ2-2, with a weak D call TRBD2 (6 bases). The read ends 3 residues early relative to the CDR3; the germline J gene fills the gap. The CDR3 extends over 14 amino acids. The V end was cut by 4 bases, the J end by 5 bases, with 12 bases between. Germline CDR1 is SGHNT and CDR2 is YYREEE (reference sequence).